The T cell receptor beta chain described here comes from a study of blood T cell repertoires in COVID-19. Study overall: The samples span acute and convalescent COVID-19 from the United States, Italy and Spain. Sources were T cells, B-cell-depleted T cells, or PBMCs; the material itself was cDNA or gDNA.

Under the authors' procedure: The assay estimated nucleated cells by amplifying reference gene primers. Measured with immunoSEQ multiplex PCR; TCRdb has only the in-frame clones, and not every one. That table supplies the V and J calls and clone size; D and trimming were determined from the DNA. Of under 70,000 clones listed, almost 90% were seen once; the top ten hold 13%. Sequencing was done on a sample of peripheral blood. The sequence derives from a man aged 60 to 69 with active COVID-19.

The CDR3 loop is CASSYKKGTGTYEQYF. As DNA, the CDR3 is TGTGCCAGCAGTTACAAGAAGGGGACAGGGACCTACGAGCAGTACTTC. This chain connects TRBV6-5 to TRBJ2-7, with 9 bases fitting TRBD1. Trimming took 2 bases from V and 2 from J; bases not matched to a gene: 7. The CDR3 is made up of 16 amino acids. The V gene's germline CDR1 is MNHEY and CDR2 SVGAGI.